Below are 25 T cell receptor beta chains sequenced from a single sample in a study of cytotoxic CD8 clonotypes in ibrutinib-treated CLL. Here immunoSEQ multiplex PCR was the method, and the copy in TCRdb shows in-frame clones only, minus some. In the table there are 150,000 to 250,000 clones, over 60% of which are singletons. Material: PBMCs, obtained after 24 months of ibrutinib treatment. The source of these receptors is a human donor with chronic lymphocytic leukemia.

This clone was seen once. This sequence joins TRBV18 and TRBJ1-1; D unresolved. The CDR3 consists of 16 residues. Germline V gene lookup returns CDR1 KGHSH and CDR2 LQKENI. The germline V and J ends were trimmed by 2 bases and 0 bases, with 13 bases remaining between them. This chain's CDR3 is CASSPEDGAMNTEAFF. In DNA, the CDR3 is TGTGCCAGCTCACCAGAGGACGGAGCCATGAACACTGAAGCTTTCTTT. Combining the CDR3 with reference TRBV18 and TRBJ1-1 gives the whole variable domain NAGVMQNPRHLVRRRGQEARLRCSPMKGHSHVYWYRQLPEEGLKFMVYLQKENIIDESGMPKERFSAEFPKEGPSILRIQQVVRGDSAAYFCASSPEDGAMNTEAFFGQGTRLTVV.

V is TRBV18 and J is TRBJ2-1; TRBD1 agrees at 10 bases. CDR3 length: 12 amino acids. Germline V gene lookup returns CDR1 KGHSH and CDR2 LQKENI. V was pared by 3 bases and J by 16 bases, with 6 bases of the junction left unmatched. CDR3 DNA: TGTGCCAGCTCACCGGGGACAGGGGAACGTTTCTTC. This codes for CASSPGTGERFF.

CDR3 residues: CASSSTGYPSYNEQFF. CDR3 bases: TGCGCCAGCAGCTCGACGGGGTACCCTTCCTACAATGAGCAGTTCTTC. The chain employs TRBV4-3 and TRBJ2-1; D perhaps matches TRBD2 (5 bases). Trimming removed 5 bases at V and 1 base at J, with 15 bases between. Germline V gene lookup returns CDR1 LGHNA and CDR2 YSLEER. This CDR3 comprises 16 residues.

The rearrangement links TRBV11-2 to TRBJ1-1; D uncertain. In germline, CDR1 is SGHAT, CDR2 FQNNGV. Trimming stripped 0 bases from V and 1 base from J, with 6 bases between. This CDR3 has 14 amino acids. As DNA, the CDR3 is TGTGCCAGCAGCTTAGAAGGTTCGAACACTGAAGCTTTCTTT. It codes for CASSLEGSNTEAFF.

The V and J genes are TRBV28 and TRBJ2-3; 13 bases match TRBD2. Germline trimming cut 3 bases from V and 4 bases from J; bases unmatched to any gene: 1. This CDR3 contains 15 residues. Germline lookup yields CDR1 MDHEN and CDR2 SYDVKM. The CDR3 protein is CASSFGLAGADTQYF. The CDR3 DNA reads as TGTGCCAGCAGTTTCGGACTAGCGGGAGCAGATACGCAGTATTTT.

The J gene is TRBJ2-3, the V gene TRBV20-1; D is ambiguous. V was pared by 6 bases and J by 4 bases, with 8 bases between. The CDR3 extends over 11 amino acids. Germline loops: CDR1 DFQATT, CDR2 SNEGSKA (reference sequence). CDR3 residues: CSAWRADTQYF. Written as DNA, the CDR3 is TGCAGTGCCTGGAGAGCAGATACGCAGTATTTT.

This clone was seen only once. The genes are TRBV4-3 and TRBJ2-2; 8 nucleotides line up with TRBD1. Germline trimming cut 5 bases from V and 6 bases from J; bases unmatched to any gene: 5. The CDR3 covers 14 residues. The germline V gene encodes CDR1 LGHNA and CDR2 YSLEER. The CDR3 loop reads CASSISRGPGELFF. In DNA, the CDR3 is TGCGCCAGCAGCATCTCCAGGGGGCCCGGGGAGCTGTTTTTT.

V gene TRBV10-1 combines with J gene TRBJ1-2; D is perhaps TRBD1 (5 bases). The CDR3 extends over 14 amino acids. Germline V CDR1 and CDR2: WNHNN, SYGVQD (reference sequence). V was shortened by 4 bases and J by 0 bases, with 9 bases between the two germline ends. The CDR3 loop is CASSVQGPNYGYTF. DNA of the CDR3: TGCGCCAGCAGTGTTCAGGGACCTAACTATGGCTACACCTTC.

The chain is built from TRBV4-2 and TRBJ2-1, with 9 bases identical to TRBD2. This CDR3 is 16 amino acids long. Germline loops: CDR1 LGHNA, CDR2 YNFKEQ. J was trimmed by 3 bases and V by 2 bases; bases with no gene match: 5. DNA for the CDR3: TGTGCCAGCAGCCAACCGATAGCGGGAGACTACAATGAGCAGTTCTTC. Encoded protein: CASSQPIAGDYNEQFF.

This chain links TRBV6-1 with TRBJ2-3; a weak D match, TRBD2 (5 bases). Germline CDR1 reads MNHNS; CDR2 reads SASEGT. There are 15 residues in the CDR3. Trimming removed 7 bases at V and 4 bases at J, with 18 bases between. CDR3 nucleotide sequence: TGTGCCAGCACCGAAGGCCCGGGGTCGGCAGATACGCAGTATTTT. This gives the protein CASTEGPGSADTQYF.

In its sample, this clone was seen a few times. V is TRBV18 and J is TRBJ1-5; TRBD1 is a possible D gene (5 bases). CDR3 length equals 16 residues. CDR1 is KGHSH, CDR2 LQKENI, per germline. Trimming shortened V by 6 bases and J by 6 bases, and 21 bases separated the two germline ends. In DNA, the CDR3 is TGTGCCAGCTCTCTACGTATGGGGGAGGGCGGTCAGCCCCAGCATTTT. This encodes CASSLRMGEGGQPQHF.

The gene calls are TRBV6-1 and TRBJ1-1, with a possible D match to TRBD1 (6 bases). Trimming left V 6 bases short and J 6 bases short, with 14 bases between. The CDR3 has 13 amino acids. Germline V gene lookup returns CDR1 MNHNS and CDR2 SASEGT. The CDR3: CASSSRGPSEAFF. CDR3 bases: TGTGCCAGCAGCAGCAGGGGACCGTCTGAAGCTTTCTTT.

This clone turned up a few times. The rearrangement links TRBV7-8 to TRBJ2-5; unclear D gene. CDR1 and CDR2 (germline): SGHVS, FQNEAQ. With 1 base removed from V and 0 bases from J, the gap between germline ends came to 6 bases. This CDR3 has 14 residues. The CDR3 sequence is CASSLGYNQETQYF. CDR3 DNA sequence: TGTGCCAGCAGCTTAGGATACAACCAAGAGACCCAGTACTTC.

V gene TRBV10-3 combines with J gene TRBJ2-1; D call uncertain. CDR3 length: 15 residues. Germline V gives CDR1 ENHRY, CDR2 SYGVKD. Trimming shortened V by 2 bases and J by 1 base, and 9 bases separated the two germline ends. CDR3 amino acids: CAISEGVRSYNEQFF. The CDR3 DNA reads as TGTGCCATCAGTGAGGGGGTAAGGTCCTACAATGAGCAGTTCTTC.

The CDR3 sequence: CASSEGQGANTEAFF. CDR3 bases: TGTGCCAGCAGTGAGGGACAGGGGGCGAACACTGAAGCTTTCTTT. V gene TRBV2 combines with J gene TRBJ1-1, with 12 bases lining up with TRBD1. From germline, CDR1 is SNHLY and CDR2 FYNNEI. With V trimmed by 3 bases and J by 1 base, 0 bases remained unmatched. CDR3 length: 15 amino acids.

The J gene is TRBJ2-7, the V gene TRBV5-1, with D perhaps matching TRBD2 (5 bases). The CDR3 spans 13 residues. The germline V and J ends were trimmed by 4 bases and 0 bases, with 8 bases remaining between them. Germline V gene sequence: CDR1 SGHRS, CDR2 YFSETQ. CDR3 DNA: TGCGCCAGCAGCCTGGGGAGCTCCTACGAGCAGTACTTC. This gives the protein CASSLGSSYEQYF.

The chain has TRBV5-1 and TRBJ2-2; D unresolved. The CDR3 is 13 amino acids. The germline V gene encodes CDR1 SGHRS and CDR2 YFSETQ. The germline V and J ends were trimmed by 6 bases and 6 bases, with 12 bases remaining between them. The CDR3 sequence: CASIGPLPGELFF. As DNA, the CDR3 is TGCGCCAGCATCGGGCCTCTGCCCGGGGAGCTGTTTTTT.

The chain couples TRBV6-6 to TRBJ2-5, with D perhaps TRBD2 (6 bases). Looked up from germline, CDR1 is MNHNY and CDR2 is SVGAGI (reference sequence). The CDR3 sequence is 13 residues long. Between the trimmed V and J ends, which lost 9 bases and 3 bases, there was a span of 14 bases. The CDR3 here is CASFNGGEETQYF. DNA of the CDR3: TGTGCCAGTTTTAACGGGGGAGAAGAGACCCAGTACTTC.

This clone was observed a few times. V gene TRBV6-6 combines with J gene TRBJ1-2, with a tentative D call TRBD1 (6 bases). The V gene lost 4 bases and the J gene lost 8 bases, with 11 bases spanning the gap. There are 12 residues in the CDR3. From germline, CDR1 is MNHNY and CDR2 SVGAGI (reference sequence). The CDR3, as DNA: TGTGCCAGCAGTTCGGGGGCGCGAGGCTACACCTTC. This encodes CASSSGARGYTF.

This clone was counted once. The chain carries TRBV28 and TRBJ2-3; possible D gene TRBD2, 5 bases. Trimming took off 11 bases at V and 1 base at J, with 22 bases between the two ends. The germline V gene encodes CDR1 MDHEN and CDR2 SYDVKM. There are 16 residues in the CDR3. The DNA for the CDR3 is TGTGCCGGAGCGGAAAACGACTGGTCTGGCACAGATACGCAGTATTTT. As protein: CAGAENDWSGTDTQYF.

A remark on this clone: Its ends do not fully match the called genes, so a read error is possible. J is TRBJ1-2 and V is TRBV11-2; no reliable D call. In germline, CDR1 is SGHAT, CDR2 FQNNGV. The CDR3 covers 12 residues. CDR3 sequence (DNA): TGTGCCAGCAGCCTAGAGAACTATGGCTACACCTTC. It is translated as CASSLENYGYTF.

This chain joins TRBV5-1 and TRBJ2-7; TRBD2 matches 8 bases. Trimming took 4 bases from V and 7 from J; bases not matched to a gene: 7. Germline V gives CDR1 SGHRS, CDR2 YFSETQ. The CDR3 has 13 amino acids. CDR3 amino acids: CASSIPAGVEQYF. CDR3 sequence (DNA): TGCGCCAGCAGCATCCCAGCGGGAGTGGAGCAGTACTTC.

J is TRBJ2-7 and V is TRBV21-1; the table's D call TRBD2 went unverified against the DNA. TRBV21-1 is classified as a pseudogene. The CDR3 is 15 amino acids. The CDR3 protein is CASSLGTSGSYEQYF. The CDR3 DNA reads TGTGCCAGCAGCCTCGGGACTAGCGGGTCCTACGAGCAGTACTTC.

The J gene is TRBJ1-4, the V gene TRBV7-9, with D perhaps matching TRBD1 (5 bases). V lost 2 bases and J 3 bases, leaving 10 bases between the germline ends. The CDR3 sequence is 15 residues long. Germline V gives CDR1 SEHNR, CDR2 FQNEAQ (reference sequence). CDR3 DNA sequence: TGTGCCAGCAGCTTATTGCAGGGTTCTAATGAAAAACTGTTTTTT. Translation gives CASSLLQGSNEKLFF.

A few counts support this clone. The junction departs from germline at one end; a sequencing error may be responsible. The J gene is TRBJ1-2, the V gene TRBV2, with 7 bases lining up with TRBD1. The CDR3 has 11 amino acids. Germline CDR1 reads SNHLY; CDR2 reads FYNNEI. CDR3 nucleotide sequence: TGTGCCAGCAGGCCGGATGACAGGGACCGATTC. Translating it yields CASRPDDRDRF.